Presented here are 27 T cell receptor beta chains from one specimen sequenced in a study of technical replicates of blood from several donors. The protocol was immunoSEQ multiplex PCR, while the TCRdb copy is restricted to in-frame clones and leaves out a portion. This sample has roughly 80,000 clones, with around 91% found just once. The sample comprised T cells isolated from PBMCs. The receptors were gathered from a human donor in good health.

The chain employs TRBV27 and TRBJ2-3; D is unresolved. V lost 2 bases, J lost 2 bases, and 8 bases lay in between. The CDR3 runs 14 residues. Germline lookup yields CDR1 MNHEY and CDR2 SMNVEV (reference sequence). The CDR3: CASSLAGFTDTQYF. The CDR3 region has the DNA TGTGCCAGCAGTTTAGCAGGATTCACAGATACGCAGTATTTT.

The V call is TRBV7-2, the J call TRBJ1-5; 7 nucleotides match TRBD1. Per the germline V gene, CDR1 is SGHTA and CDR2 is FQGNSA. The CDR3 contains 12 residues. Germline trimming cut 4 bases from V and 11 bases from J; bases unmatched to any gene: 5. For the CDR3, the DNA is TGTGCCAGCAGCTCTAGGGGACAGTCCCAGCATTTT. It translates to CASSSRGQSQHF.

The chain's CDR3 is CASSRDSRMGEQYF. Written as DNA, the CDR3 is TGTGCCAGCAGCCGGGACAGTAGGATGGGGGAGCAGTACTTC. The rearrangement links TRBV21-1 to TRBJ2-7; the tabulated D call, TRBD1, remains unverified against the DNA. TRBV21-1 is a pseudogene segment. The CDR3 is 14 amino acids.

The V gene is TRBV6-1, the J gene TRBJ2-1, with TRBD1 identical over 7 bases. Looked up from germline, CDR1 is MNHNS and CDR2 is SASEGT. With V trimmed by 6 bases and J by 5 bases, 7 bases remained unmatched. This CDR3 has 14 amino acids. DNA for the CDR3: TGTGCCAGCAGAACGGGACAGAACAACAATGAGCAGTTCTTC. As protein: CASRTGQNNNEQFF.

Of note for this clone: Relative to the germline gene, one junction end is altered; a read error may explain this. This rearrangement joins TRBV7-8 to TRBJ2-1, with 11 positions matching TRBD2. The CDR3 is made up of 13 amino acids. Germline lookup yields CDR1 SGHVS and CDR2 FQNEAQ. This CDR3 is CASSLILAGERFF. CDR3 DNA sequence: TGTGCCAGCAGCTTAATACTAGCGGGAGAGCGGTTCTTC.

V and J are TRBV30 and TRBJ1-3; D is possibly TRBD1 (6 bases). This CDR3 comprises 16 residues. Germline-derived CDR1 and CDR2 are GTSNPN and SVGIG (reference sequence). Trimming left V 1 base short and J 0 bases short, with 13 bases between. The CDR3 coding sequence is TGTGCCTGGAGTGGAGGACAGCCCACCTCTGGAAACACCATATATTTT. The encoded protein is CAWSGGQPTSGNTIYF.

The V and J genes are TRBV5-1 and TRBJ1-5, with 9 bases lining up with TRBD1. The ends lost 4 bases at V and 0 bases at J; junction bases unmatched: 2. The CDR3 is made up of 15 amino acids. Germline CDR1 SGHRS, CDR2 YFSETQ. The CDR3 DNA sequence: TGCGCCAGCAGCCAGGGACAGGGTAGCAATCAGCCCCAGCATTTT. Protein sequence: CASSQGQGSNQPQHF.

The V gene is TRBV6-5, the J gene TRBJ1-2, with TRBD1 matching over 10 bases. V gave up 6 bases and J gave up 5 bases; unmatched junction bases: 6. Germline loops: CDR1 MNHEY, CDR2 SVGAGI. This CDR3 is 14 amino acids long. CDR3 residues: CASRPGTGAYGYTF. The CDR3 DNA sequence: TGTGCCAGCAGACCCGGGACAGGGGCATATGGCTACACCTTC.

The chain couples TRBV20-1 to TRBJ2-7; D is ambiguous. Germline assignment: CDR1 DFQATT and CDR2 SNEGSKA (reference sequence). Trimming took off 6 bases at V and 5 bases at J, with 11 bases between the two ends. The CDR3 consists of 11 residues. The CDR3 is CSAPTVDEQYF. The CDR3 bases are TGCAGTGCCCCGACTGTCGACGAGCAGTACTTC.

The V and J genes are TRBV27 and TRBJ2-1; TRBD1 might be the D (5 bases). CDR1 MNHEY and CDR2 SMNVEV come from the germline V gene (reference sequence). The CDR3 has 13 residues. V was cut by 4 bases and J by 9 bases, with 13 bases left in between. In DNA form, the CDR3 reads TGTGCCAGCAGTTCCAGGGTGGGCAGTGAGCAGTTCTTC. It specifies CASSSRVGSEQFF.

The chain has TRBV19 and TRBJ2-5; perhaps TRBD2 as D (5 bases). CDR3 size: 14 residues. Looked up from germline, CDR1 is LNHDA and CDR2 is SQIVND (reference sequence). The V end lost 4 bases, the J end lost 5 bases, and 14 bases lay between the germline ends. In nucleotides, the CDR3 is TGTGCCAGTAGTAGCCTGCGGGTATGGGAGACCCAGTACTTC. Amino acid sequence: CASSSLRVWETQYF.

The chain couples TRBV5-1 to TRBJ2-5; 7 bases agree with TRBD2. Germline values: CDR1 SGHRS, CDR2 YFSETQ. There are 13 residues in the CDR3. The J segment lost 3 bases and the V segment lost 2 bases, leaving 1 base of the junction unmatched. CDR3: CASSFRGEETQYF. CDR3 in DNA: TGCGCCAGCAGCTTCCGGGGGGAAGAGACCCAGTACTTC.

The rearrangement uses TRBV4-3 and TRBJ2-3; TRBD2 matches at 7 bases. The CDR3 extends over 13 amino acids. From germline, CDR1 is LGHNA and CDR2 YSLEER. V lost 1 base and J lost 8; bases outside the gene matches: 3. CDR3 in DNA: TGCGCCAGCAGCCAAGTCACGGGGGGTACGCAGTATTTT. It translates to CASSQVTGGTQYF.

The chain employs TRBV30 and TRBJ2-1; 7 nucleotides match TRBD1. CDR3 length equals 16 residues. J gave up 4 bases and V 3 bases, and 12 bases lay outside the gene matches. Germline assignment: CDR1 GTSNPN and CDR2 SVGIG (reference sequence). The chain's CDR3 is CAWRTADRAVYNEQFF. The CDR3 DNA reads as TGTGCCTGGAGGACAGCAGACAGGGCCGTTTACAATGAGCAGTTCTTC.

V and J are TRBV5-6 and TRBJ2-1, with 10 positions matching TRBD1. The CDR3 extends over 15 amino acids. Germline CDR1 and CDR2: SGHDT and YYEEEE. V trimming: 5 bases; J trimming: 4 bases; junction bases outside the gene matches: 6. The CDR3 nucleotides are TGTGCCAGCAGTTCCGACAGGGGGCCTTACAATGAGCAGTTCTTC. Its translation is CASSSDRGPYNEQFF.

This clone came up a few times. The rearrangement joins TRBV6-1 to TRBJ1-5, with 7 bases matching TRBD1. Trimming at V came to 4 bases and at J to 5 bases, leaving 5 bases not matched to a gene. CDR1 and CDR2 from the germline V gene are MNHNS and SASEGT. The CDR3 sequence is 14 residues long. The CDR3 DNA reads as TGTGCCAGCAGTGTGGACAGGCGATATCAGCCCCAGCATTTT. Encoded protein: CASSVDRRYQPQHF.

CDR3 sequence (DNA): TGTGCCAGTAGTACCGGCAGGTCCTACGAGCAGTACTTC. This encodes CASSTGRSYEQYF. The gene calls are TRBV19 and TRBJ2-7; D unclear. Germline V CDR1 and CDR2: LNHDA, SQIVND (reference sequence). This CDR3 is built from 13 residues. Trimming took off 4 bases at V and 1 base at J, with 8 bases between the two ends.

This clone was counted once. The chain links TRBV7-9 to TRBJ1-3; perhaps TRBD1 as D (5 bases). Per germline, CDR1 SEHNR and CDR2 FQNEAQ (reference sequence). V was pared by 7 bases and J by 0 bases, with 16 bases between. This CDR3 comprises 16 residues. The CDR3 loop is CASTRQGILSGNTIYF. The CDR3 DNA sequence: TGTGCCAGCACGCGGCAGGGCATTCTCTCTGGAAACACCATATATTTT.

The chain has TRBV10-3 and TRBJ2-7; D is uncertain. This CDR3 is 13 amino acids long. The V and J ends lost 5 bases and 4 bases respectively, with 12 bases between them. Germline values: CDR1 ENHRY, CDR2 SYGVKD. The CDR3 reads CAISFQSKYEQYF. The DNA for the CDR3 is TGTGCCATCAGTTTCCAGTCGAAGTACGAGCAGTACTTC.

This clone was seen a single time. The chain joins TRBV11-3 to TRBJ2-5, with 8 bases identical to TRBD1. Germline V gene lookup returns CDR1 SGHNT and CDR2 YENEEA. The ends lost 4 bases at V and 5 bases at J; junction bases unmatched: 9. The CDR3 totals 15 residues. The DNA for the CDR3 is TGTGCCAGCAGCTCACGCGCAGGGGGCCGTGAGACCCAGTACTTC. It yields the protein CASSSRAGGRETQYF.

The V call is TRBV27, the J call TRBJ2-2; the D is unclear. The germline gives CDR1 MNHEY, CDR2 SMNVEV (reference sequence). CDR3 length: 15 amino acids. Trimming removed 6 bases at V and 4 bases at J, with 15 bases between. CDR3 coding DNA: TGTGCCAGCAGCTCTCGAGGAGTGTCCACCGGGGAGCTGTTTTTT. Translation gives CASSSRGVSTGELFF.

The rearrangement uses TRBV11-1 and TRBJ1-1; no clear D gene. CDR3 length: 13 amino acids. V lost 5 bases to trimming and J lost 1 base, with 8 bases between them. Germline V lookup: CDR1 SGHAT, CDR2 FQDESV (reference sequence). CDR3 region: CASSQRGNTEAFF. In nucleotides, the CDR3 is TGTGCCAGCAGCCAACGGGGGAACACTGAAGCTTTCTTT.

This chain connects TRBV9 to TRBJ2-2, with D perhaps matching TRBD1 (6 bases). The CDR3 has 14 amino acids. CDR1 and CDR2 (germline): SGDLS, YYNGEE. V was trimmed by 4 bases and J by 1 base, leaving 8 bases between them. The CDR3 loop is CASSPGQNTGELFF. CDR3 nucleotide sequence: TGTGCCAGCAGCCCGGGACAGAACACCGGGGAGCTGTTTTTT.

The chain couples TRBV4-2 to TRBJ1-6; no clear D. The V and J ends lost 1 base and 10 bases respectively, with 8 bases between them. The CDR3 length is 13 residues. Germline loops: CDR1 LGHNA, CDR2 YNFKEQ. The CDR3 DNA sequence: TGTGCCAGCAGCCAAGTGATTGAGTCACCCCTCCACTTT. Protein product: CASSQVIESPLHF.

The chain employs TRBV5-6 and TRBJ2-1, with 10 bases lining up with TRBD2. The V gene's germline CDR1 is SGHDT and CDR2 YYEEEE. The CDR3 is 15 residues long. V was clipped by 0 bases and J by 3 bases; unmatched bases: 0. The CDR3 is CASSLGLAGYNEQFF. The CDR3 DNA is TGTGCCAGCAGCTTGGGACTAGCGGGCTACAATGAGCAGTTCTTC.

The rearrangement uses TRBV30 and TRBJ2-1; 13 nucleotides agree with TRBD2. Germline CDR1 is GTSNPN and CDR2 is SVGIG (reference sequence). V shed 2 bases and J 5 bases; nucleotides not matched to a gene: 15. The CDR3 sequence is 19 residues long. CDR3 nucleotide sequence: TGTGCCTGGAGTCTAGGACTAGCGGGAGTGTTGGGAGCCCACAATGAGCAGTTCTTC. Residues: CAWSLGLAGVLGAHNEQFF. The whole variable domain, filled in from reference TRBV30 and TRBJ2-1, reads SQTIHQWPATLVQPVGSPLSLECTVEGTSNPNLYWYRQAAGRGLQLLFYSVGIGQISSEVPQNLSASRPQDRQFILSSKKLLLSDSGFYLCAWSLGLAGVLGAHNEQFFGPGTRLTVL.

CDR3 nucleotides: TGTGCCAGCAGTTACTCGGAGGATCAGCCCCAGCATTTT. Translating it yields CASSYSEDQPQHF. This sequence joins TRBV6-5 and TRBJ1-5, with unresolved D. Looked up from germline, CDR1 is MNHEY and CDR2 is SVGAGI. CDR3 length equals 13 residues. The V and J ends lost 0 bases and 5 bases respectively, with 5 bases between them.